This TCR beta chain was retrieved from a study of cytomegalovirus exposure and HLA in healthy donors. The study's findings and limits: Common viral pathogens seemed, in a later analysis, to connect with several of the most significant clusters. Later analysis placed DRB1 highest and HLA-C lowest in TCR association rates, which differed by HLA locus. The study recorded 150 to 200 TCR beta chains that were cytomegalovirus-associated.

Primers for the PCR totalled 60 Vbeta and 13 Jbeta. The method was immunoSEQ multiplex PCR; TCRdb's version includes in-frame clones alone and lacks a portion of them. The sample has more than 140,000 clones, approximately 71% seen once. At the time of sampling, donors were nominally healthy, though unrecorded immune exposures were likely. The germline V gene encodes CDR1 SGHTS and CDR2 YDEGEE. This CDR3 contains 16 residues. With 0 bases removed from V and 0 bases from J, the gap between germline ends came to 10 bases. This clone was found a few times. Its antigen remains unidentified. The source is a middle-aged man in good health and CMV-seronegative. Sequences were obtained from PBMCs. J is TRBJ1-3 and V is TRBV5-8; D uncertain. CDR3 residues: CASSLGLYSSGNTIYF. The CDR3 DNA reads TGTGCCAGCAGCTTGGGACTTTATAGCTCTGGAAACACCATATATTTT.